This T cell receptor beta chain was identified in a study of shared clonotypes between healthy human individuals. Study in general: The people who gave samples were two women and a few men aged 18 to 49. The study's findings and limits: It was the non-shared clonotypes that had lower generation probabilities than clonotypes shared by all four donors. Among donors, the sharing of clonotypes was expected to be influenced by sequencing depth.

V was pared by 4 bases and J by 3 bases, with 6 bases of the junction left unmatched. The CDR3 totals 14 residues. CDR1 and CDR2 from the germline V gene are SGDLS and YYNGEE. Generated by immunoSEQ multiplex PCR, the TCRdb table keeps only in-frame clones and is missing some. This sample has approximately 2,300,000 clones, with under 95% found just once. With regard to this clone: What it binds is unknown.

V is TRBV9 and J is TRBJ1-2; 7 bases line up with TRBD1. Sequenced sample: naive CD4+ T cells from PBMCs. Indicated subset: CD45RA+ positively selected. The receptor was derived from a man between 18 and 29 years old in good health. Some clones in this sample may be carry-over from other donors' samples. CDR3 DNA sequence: TGTGCCAGCAGCAAAACAGGGGAACACTATGGCTACACCTTC. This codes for CASSKTGEHYGYTF.